This T cell receptor beta chain was found in a study of blood T cell repertoires in COVID-19. Study background: Acute and convalescent COVID-19 specimens originated in the United States, Italy and Spain. PBMCs, B-cell-depleted T cells, or T cells provided the cDNA or gDNA that made up the material.

V was cut by 4 bases and J by 2 bases, with 9 bases left in between. CDR3 size: 14 residues. Germline loops: CDR1 MNHEY, CDR2 SVGAGI. Original handling: How many nucleated cells were present was estimated from reference gene primer amplification. Data came from immunoSEQ multiplex PCR; TCRdb stores just in-frame clones and leaves some out. V, J and clone size are taken as reported in that table, and D and trimming were inferred from the DNA itself. The sample contains some 150,000 clones, about 86% of which appear only once. This chain uses TRBV6-5 with TRBJ1-3, with D perhaps matching TRBD1 (5 bases). The sequence came from a woman aged 55-69 years with acute or convalescent COVID-19. Sequencing used peripheral blood. CDR3 region: CASSSGGAGNTIYF. The CDR3 DNA reads TGTGCCAGCAGTTCGGGGGGTGCTGGAAACACCATATATTTT.